Listed here are 29 T cell receptor beta chains from one sample, sequenced in a study of shared clonotypes between healthy human individuals. Sequencing was performed with immunoSEQ multiplex PCR; in TCRdb, only in-frame clones are kept and a portion is missing. Among around 500,000 clones listed, around four fifths were seen once. The material sequenced was PBMCs. The receptors shown here come from a woman between 40 and 50 years old in good health. Some clones in this sample may be carry-over from other donors' samples.

This chain uses TRBV7-9 with TRBJ2-2; D remains ambiguous. Germline CDR1 is SEHNR and CDR2 is FQNEAQ (reference sequence). V was clipped by 5 bases and J by 6 bases, with 10 bases between them. The CDR3 extends over 13 amino acids. CDR3: CASSETWAGELFF. CDR3 in DNA: TGTGCCAGCAGCGAAACCTGGGCCGGGGAGCTGTTTTTT.

The chain is built from TRBV14 and TRBJ1-4; D gene uncertain. There are 13 residues in the CDR3. V lost 2 bases and J 10 bases, leaving 11 bases between the germline ends. Germline lookup yields CDR1 SGHDN and CDR2 FVKESK. This chain's CDR3 is CASSQMGAVKLFF. CDR3 sequence (DNA): TGTGCCAGCAGCCAAATGGGTGCAGTAAAACTGTTTTTT.

This clone was seen a single time. This rearrangement joins TRBV5-1 to TRBJ2-5; D gene unclear. There are 14 residues in the CDR3. Deletions cut 2 bases from V and 1 base from J, with 9 bases between. Germline V gene sequence: CDR1 SGHRS, CDR2 YFSETQ. The CDR3 reads CASSLSAPQETQYF. As DNA, the CDR3 is TGCGCCAGCAGCTTAAGTGCACCCCAAGAGACCCAGTACTTC.

This rearrangement joins TRBV5-1 to TRBJ2-5; 10 bases agree with TRBD1. The CDR3 has 16 residues. V lost 4 bases and J lost 5; bases outside the gene matches: 11. Germline CDR1 reads SGHRS; CDR2 reads YFSETQ. The CDR3 DNA reads as TGCGCCAGCAGCCCGGGACAGGGGCCGCCTGAGGAGACCCAGTACTTC. This sequence encodes CASSPGQGPPEETQYF.

Points on this clone: A much larger clonotype is one base distant, so this may be a read error. The rearrangement links TRBV6-5 to TRBJ2-3; tentatively, D is TRBD2 (5 bases). The CDR3 consists of 12 residues. Germline values: CDR1 MNHEY, CDR2 SVGAGI. V lost 5 bases and J 8 bases, leaving 11 bases between the germline ends. The CDR3 protein is CASSSSEGTQYF. CDR3 nucleotide sequence: TGTGCCAGCAGTAGCTCCGAGGGTACGCAGTATTTT.

The chain carries TRBV25-1 and TRBJ2-3; D not certain. Trimming removed 1 base from V and 2 bases from J, with 4 bases in between. Germline CDR1 reads MGHDK; CDR2 reads SYGVNS. The length of the CDR3 is 13 residues. For the CDR3, the DNA is TGTGCCAGCAGTGAATGGGTCACAGATACGCAGTATTTT. This gives the protein CASSEWVTDTQYF. The full variable domain, rest sourced from reference TRBV25-1 and TRBJ2-3, is EADIYQTPRYLVIGTGKKITLECSQTMGHDKMYWYQQDPGMELHLIHYSYGVNSTEKGDLSSESTVSRIRTEHFPLTLESARPSHTSQYLCASSEWVTDTQYFGPGTRLTVL.

This sequence joins TRBV10-3 and TRBJ2-2; 14 bases align to TRBD2. The CDR3 loop spans 18 amino acids. Per germline, CDR1 ENHRY and CDR2 SYGVKD. V gave up 0 bases and J gave up 5 bases; unmatched junction bases: 5. The DNA for the CDR3 is TGTGCCATCAGTGAGTCGACTAGCGGGAGGGCCGGGACCGGGGAGCTGTTTTTT. Translation: CAISESTSGRAGTGELFF.

The V gene is TRBV2, the J gene TRBJ1-5; a weak D match, TRBD1 (5 bases). Trimming stripped 8 bases from V and 4 bases from J, with 9 bases between. CDR3 size: 12 residues. The germline gives CDR1 SNHLY, CDR2 FYNNEI. The CDR3 loop is CASGGGNQPQHF. CDR3 sequence (DNA): TGTGCCAGCGGTGGGGGGAATCAGCCCCAGCATTTT.

This sequence joins TRBV7-2 and TRBJ2-3, with D maybe TRBD2 (6 bases). V was trimmed by 5 bases and J by 6 bases, leaving 12 bases between them. The germline CDR1 and CDR2 sequences are SGHTA and FQGNSA. This CDR3 has 13 amino acids. The CDR3 protein is CASSQEGRDTQYF. In DNA, the CDR3 is TGTGCCAGCAGCCAGGAGGGGCGGGATACGCAGTATTTT. Combining the CDR3 with reference TRBV7-2 and TRBJ2-3 gives the whole variable domain GAGVSQSPSNKVTEKGKDVELRCDPISGHTALYWYRQSLGQGLEFLIYFQGNSAPDKSGLPSDRFSAERTGGSVSTLTIQRTQQEDSAVYLCASSQEGRDTQYFGPGTRLTVL.

With respect to this clone: At one boundary the junction diverges from the germline segment, which might be a read error. The genes are TRBV7-9 and TRBJ2-3; D gene unclear. Per germline, CDR1 SEHNR and CDR2 FQNEAQ (reference sequence). The CDR3 covers 15 residues. The CDR3 DNA sequence: TGTGCCAGCAGATTAGTTATAGGTGGGACAGATACGCAGTATTTT. The encoded protein is CASRLVIGGTDTQYF.

V gene TRBV18 combines with J gene TRBJ1-5; a weak D match, TRBD1 (6 bases). Trimming left V 5 bases short and J 1 base short, with 12 bases between. Germline CDR1 reads KGHSH; CDR2 reads LQKENI. The CDR3 runs 15 residues. The CDR3 nucleotides read TGTGCCAGCTCAGCCCGGGACATCAGCAATCAGCCCCAGCATTTT. It yields the protein CASSARDISNQPQHF.

This chain connects TRBV7-9 to TRBJ1-3; 10 positions match TRBD1. The CDR3 runs 16 residues. Losses at the gene ends were 7 bases for V and 4 bases for J; bases not matched to a gene: 10. Germline loops: CDR1 SEHNR, CDR2 FQNEAQ (reference sequence). The CDR3 bases are TGTGCCAGCAACCCTACCGGGACAGGGGACGGAAACACCATATATTTT. This encodes CASNPTGTGDGNTIYF.

The chain links TRBV7-9 to TRBJ2-2; D ambiguous. CDR1 and CDR2 from the germline V gene are SEHNR and FQNEAQ (reference sequence). The CDR3 is made up of 15 amino acids. V lost 1 base, J lost 2 bases, and 8 bases lay in between. The CDR3 DNA follows: TGTGCCAGCAGCTTAGGTTCCAGTAACACCGGGGAGCTGTTTTTT. Amino acid sequence: CASSLGSSNTGELFF.

This clone was recorded only once. V usage is TRBV9 and J usage is TRBJ2-7; D may be TRBD1 (6 bases). Germline CDR1 SGDLS, CDR2 YYNGEE. Trimming stripped 0 bases from V and 6 bases from J, with 10 bases between. This CDR3 is built from 13 residues. The CDR3 DNA sequence: TGTGCCAGCAGCGTAGATGGGGGCTTCGAGCAGTACTTC. Translating gives CASSVDGGFEQYF.

The CDR3 loop is CASSLSGDRNQPQHF. The DNA for the CDR3 is TGCGCCAGCAGCTTGTCTGGGGATCGGAATCAGCCCCAGCATTTT. The V and J genes are TRBV5-1 and TRBJ1-5; no firm D call. The CDR3 runs 15 residues. Germline V gene sequence: CDR1 SGHRS, CDR2 YFSETQ. The V and J ends lost 1 base and 4 bases respectively, with 12 bases between them.

The rearrangement uses TRBV9 and TRBJ1-4; 8 bases agree with TRBD1. There are 15 residues in the CDR3. Germline loops: CDR1 SGDLS, CDR2 YYNGEE. V gave up 4 bases and J gave up 7 bases; unmatched junction bases: 9. For the CDR3, the DNA is TGTGCCAGCAGCAGACGGACAGGGCTGGGTGAAAAACTGTTTTTT. Protein: CASSRRTGLGEKLFF.

The rearrangement links TRBV7-3 to TRBJ2-5, with D possibly being TRBD1 or TRBD2 (5 bases each). Trimming took 4 bases from V and 2 from J, leaving 8 bases between them. CDR3 size: 13 residues. Looked up from germline, CDR1 is SGHTA and CDR2 is FQGTGA. The CDR3 nucleotides read TGTGCCAGCAGCTCCGGGGCTCAAGAGACCCAGTACTTC. Translation: CASSSGAQETQYF.

V is TRBV28 and J is TRBJ2-5; 10 nucleotides align to TRBD1. V trimming: 3 bases; J trimming: 6 bases; junction bases outside the gene matches: 7. Germline V gives CDR1 MDHEN, CDR2 SYDVKM. There are 15 residues in the CDR3. The CDR3 DNA sequence: TGTGCCAGCAGTTTTTTATGGACAGGGGGGAAGACCCAGTACTTC. Translation: CASSFLWTGGKTQYF.

This chain uses TRBV9 with TRBJ1-1; D not certain. V gave up 0 bases and J gave up 2 bases, with 5 bases separating them. CDR1 and CDR2 from the germline V gene are SGDLS and YYNGEE. The CDR3 contains 13 residues. CDR3 sequence reads: CASSVDTNTEAFF. CDR3 coding DNA: TGTGCCAGCAGCGTAGATACTAACACTGAAGCTTTCTTT.

Notes on this clone: A far larger clone is off by one base, so a read error is likely. The chain couples TRBV18 to TRBJ2-1; the D gene is possibly TRBD2 (6 bases). CDR3 size: 16 residues. Germline CDR1 KGHSH, CDR2 LQKENI. In nucleotides, the CDR3 is TGTGCCAGCCGGATCGGGGGAGCGGAATCCTGCAATGAGCAGTTCTTC. It yields the protein CASRIGGAESCNEQFF.

Remarks on this clone: Since a much larger clone is just one base distant, this may be a read error. CDR3 bases: TGTGCCAGCAGCTTAGGGGGCGGGAGCTCCTACGGGCAGTACTTC. As protein: CASSLGGGSSYGQYF. The rearrangement uses TRBV7-9 and TRBJ2-7; 7 positions agree with TRBD2. This CDR3 comprises 15 residues. Germline V gene lookup returns CDR1 SEHNR and CDR2 FQNEAQ (reference sequence).

Concerning this clone: This same CDR3 is encoded by further DNA sequences in the sample. This chain links TRBV7-3 with TRBJ1-1, with D tentatively TRBD1 (5 bases). Germline V gene data show CDR1 as SGHTA and CDR2 as FQGTGA. V was clipped by 4 bases and J by 3 bases, with 9 bases between them. The CDR3 is 13 residues long. In DNA, the CDR3 is TGTGCCAGCAGCTCGACAGTCTACACTGAAGCTTTCTTT. Amino acid sequence: CASSSTVYTEAFF.

This chain uses TRBV27 with TRBJ2-1, with TRBD1 matching 9 bases. CDR1 is MNHEY, CDR2 SMNVEV, per germline (reference sequence). The ends lost 7 bases at V and 7 bases at J; junction bases unmatched: 5. CDR3 length equals 13 residues. The DNA for the CDR3 is TGTGCCAGCAACAACAGGGGGCGTAATGAGCAGTTCTTC. Translated, it gives CASNNRGRNEQFF.

The chain combines TRBV18 with TRBJ2-3; 9 nucleotides match TRBD2. Trimming removed 1 base from V and 5 bases from J; junction bases left unmatched: 10. The CDR3 has 17 amino acids. Per germline, CDR1 KGHSH and CDR2 LQKENI. The CDR3 DNA reads as TGTGCCAGCTCACCACAACCCCTTCTAGCGGGATTAGATACGCAGTATTTT. It specifies CASSPQPLLAGLDTQYF.

This clone showed up just once. The rearrangement uses TRBV7-2 and TRBJ2-7; no clear D gene. Trimming removed 2 bases at V and 0 bases at J, with 11 bases between. The CDR3 length is 15 residues. CDR1 is SGHTA, CDR2 FQGNSA, per germline. CDR3 region: CASSLTLQISYEQYF. The CDR3 region has the DNA TGTGCCAGCAGCTTAACTTTACAGATCTCCTACGAGCAGTACTTC.

The chain couples TRBV5-1 to TRBJ2-5; D is unresolved. The germline V and J ends were trimmed by 1 base and 2 bases, with 9 bases remaining between them. The CDR3 is 14 amino acids. Germline V CDR1 and CDR2: SGHRS, YFSETQ. The CDR3 protein is CASSLSVAQETQYF. CDR3 bases: TGCGCCAGCAGCTTGTCGGTAGCTCAAGAGACCCAGTACTTC.

The chain has TRBV5-1 and TRBJ1-4; a possible D gene is TRBD1 (5 bases). V shed 5 bases and J shed 3 bases, with 11 bases lying between them. Germline V lookup: CDR1 SGHRS, CDR2 YFSETQ. The CDR3 contains 14 residues. For the CDR3, the DNA is TGCGCCAGCAGAACCGGGACCGCTAATGAAAAACTGTTTTTT. This sequence encodes CASRTGTANEKLFF.

This chain uses TRBV9 with TRBJ2-3; 11 nucleotides line up with TRBD2. Germline V gives CDR1 SGDLS, CDR2 YYNGEE. With V trimmed by 4 bases and J by 5 bases, 18 bases remained unmatched. CDR3 length: 19 residues. The CDR3 DNA reads as TGTGCCAGCAGCCCAAGGGTAAATAGCGGGAGGGCCGGGGGAGATACGCAGTATTTT. It specifies CASSPRVNSGRAGGDTQYF.

The rearrangement links TRBV27 to TRBJ2-5, with 13 bases aligning to TRBD2. Germline V CDR1 and CDR2: MNHEY, SMNVEV (reference sequence). CDR3 length: 16 residues. J lost 11 bases, V lost 4 bases, and 13 bases had no gene match. The chain's CDR3 is CASSSKLAGGPGEQYF. DNA of the CDR3: TGTGCCAGCAGTTCGAAACTAGCGGGAGGGCCGGGTGAGCAGTACTTC.